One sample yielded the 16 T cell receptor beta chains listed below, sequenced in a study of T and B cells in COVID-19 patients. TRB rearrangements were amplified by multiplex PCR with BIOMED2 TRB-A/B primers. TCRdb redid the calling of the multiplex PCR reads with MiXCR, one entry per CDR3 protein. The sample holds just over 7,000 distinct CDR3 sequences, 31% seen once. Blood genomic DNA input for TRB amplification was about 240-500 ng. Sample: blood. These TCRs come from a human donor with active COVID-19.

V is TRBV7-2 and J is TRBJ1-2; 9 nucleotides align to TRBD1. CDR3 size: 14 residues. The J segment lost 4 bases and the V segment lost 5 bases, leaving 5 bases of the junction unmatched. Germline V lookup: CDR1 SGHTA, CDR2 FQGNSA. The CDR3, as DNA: TGTGCCAGCAGCATGACGGACAGGGGCTATGGCTACACCTTC. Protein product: CASSMTDRGYGYTF.

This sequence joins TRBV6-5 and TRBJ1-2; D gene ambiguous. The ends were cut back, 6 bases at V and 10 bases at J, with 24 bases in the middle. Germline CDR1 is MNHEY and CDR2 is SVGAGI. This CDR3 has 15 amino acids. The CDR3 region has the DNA TGTGCCAGCAGCCCTAGTACCAGAGGCTTGGCTTCCTACACCTTC. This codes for CASSPSTRGLASYTF.

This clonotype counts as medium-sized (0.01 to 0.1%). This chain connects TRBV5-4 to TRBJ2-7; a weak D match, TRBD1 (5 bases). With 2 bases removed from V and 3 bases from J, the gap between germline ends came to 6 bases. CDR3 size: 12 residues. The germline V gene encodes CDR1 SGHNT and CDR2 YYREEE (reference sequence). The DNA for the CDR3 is TGTGCCAGCAGCTTTCAGGGCTACGAGCAGTACTTC. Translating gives CASSFQGYEQYF.

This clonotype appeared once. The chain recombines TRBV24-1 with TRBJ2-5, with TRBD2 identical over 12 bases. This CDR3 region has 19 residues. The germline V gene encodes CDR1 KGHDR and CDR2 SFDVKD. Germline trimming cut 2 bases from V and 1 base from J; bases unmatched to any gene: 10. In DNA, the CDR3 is TGTGCCACCAGTGATTCACCCCCTTGGACTAGCGGGGTCCAAGAGACCCAGTACTTC. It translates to CATSDSPPWTSGVQETQYF.

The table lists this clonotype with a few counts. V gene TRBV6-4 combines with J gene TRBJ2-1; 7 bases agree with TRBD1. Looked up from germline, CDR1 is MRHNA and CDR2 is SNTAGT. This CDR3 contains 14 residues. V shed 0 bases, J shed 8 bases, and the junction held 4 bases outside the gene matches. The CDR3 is CASSDSGGQHEQFF. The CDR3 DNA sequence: TGTGCCAGCAGTGACTCTGGGGGACAGCATGAGCAGTTCTTC.

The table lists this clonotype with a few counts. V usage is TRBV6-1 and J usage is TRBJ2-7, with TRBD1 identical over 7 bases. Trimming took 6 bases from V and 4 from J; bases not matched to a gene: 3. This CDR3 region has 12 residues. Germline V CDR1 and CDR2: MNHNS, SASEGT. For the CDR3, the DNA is TGTGCCAGCAGCAGACAGGGTTACGAGCAGTACTTC. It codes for CASSRQGYEQYF.

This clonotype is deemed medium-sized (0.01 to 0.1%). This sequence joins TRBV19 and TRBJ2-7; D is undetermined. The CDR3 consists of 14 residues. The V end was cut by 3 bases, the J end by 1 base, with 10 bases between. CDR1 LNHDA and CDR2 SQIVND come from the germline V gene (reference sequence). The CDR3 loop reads CASSITWNSYEQYF. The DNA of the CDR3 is TGTGCCAGTAGTATTACATGGAATTCCTACGAGCAGTACTTC.

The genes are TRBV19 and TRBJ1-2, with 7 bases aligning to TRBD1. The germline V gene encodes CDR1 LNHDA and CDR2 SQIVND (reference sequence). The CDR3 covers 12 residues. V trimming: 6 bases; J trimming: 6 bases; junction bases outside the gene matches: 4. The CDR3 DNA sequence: TGTGCCAGTAGAACAGGGGTCAATGGCTACACCTTC. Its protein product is CASRTGVNGYTF.

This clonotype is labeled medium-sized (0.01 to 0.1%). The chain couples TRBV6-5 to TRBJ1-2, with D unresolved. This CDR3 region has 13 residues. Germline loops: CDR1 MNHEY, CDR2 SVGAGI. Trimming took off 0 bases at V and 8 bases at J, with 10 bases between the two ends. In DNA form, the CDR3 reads TGTGCCAGCAGTTACTCTGGGGATAAGGGCTACACCTTC. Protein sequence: CASSYSGDKGYTF.

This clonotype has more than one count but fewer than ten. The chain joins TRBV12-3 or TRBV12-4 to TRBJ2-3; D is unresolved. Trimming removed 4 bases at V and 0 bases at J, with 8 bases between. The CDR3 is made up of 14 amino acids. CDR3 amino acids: CASSWADSTDTQYF. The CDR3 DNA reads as TGTGCCAGCAGTTGGGCGGATAGCACAGATACGCAGTATTTT.

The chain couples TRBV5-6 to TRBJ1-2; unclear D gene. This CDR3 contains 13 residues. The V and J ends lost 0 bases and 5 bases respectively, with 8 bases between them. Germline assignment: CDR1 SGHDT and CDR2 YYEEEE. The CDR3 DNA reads TGTGCCAGCAGCTTGGGACCGGTATATGGCTACACCTTC. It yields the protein CASSLGPVYGYTF. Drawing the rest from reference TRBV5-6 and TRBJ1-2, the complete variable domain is DAGVTQSPTHLIKTRGQQVTLRCSPKSGHDTVSWYQQALGQGPQFIFQYYEEEERQRGNFPDRFSGHQFPNYSSELNVNALLLGDSALYLCASSLGPVYGYTFGSGTRLTVV.

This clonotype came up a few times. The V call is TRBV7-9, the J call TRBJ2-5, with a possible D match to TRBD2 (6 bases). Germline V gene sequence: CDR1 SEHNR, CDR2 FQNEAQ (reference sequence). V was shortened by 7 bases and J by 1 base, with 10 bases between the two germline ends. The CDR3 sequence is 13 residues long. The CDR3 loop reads CASTPEGQETQYF. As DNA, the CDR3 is TGTGCCAGCACCCCGGAGGGCCAAGAGACCCAGTACTTC.

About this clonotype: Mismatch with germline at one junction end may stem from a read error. The CDR3 DNA is TGCGCCAGCAGGCGGAGCAATCAGCCCCAGCATTTT. Protein sequence: CASRRSNQPQHF. The chain links TRBV5-6 to TRBJ1-5; D remains unclear. From germline, CDR1 is SGHDT and CDR2 YYEEEE. There are 12 residues in the CDR3.

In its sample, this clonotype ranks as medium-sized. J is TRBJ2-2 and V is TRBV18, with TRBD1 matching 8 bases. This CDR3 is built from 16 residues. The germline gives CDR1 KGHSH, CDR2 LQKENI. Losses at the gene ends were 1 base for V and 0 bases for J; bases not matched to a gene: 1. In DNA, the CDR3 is TGTGCCAGCTCACCACAACAGGGGGCGAACACCGGGGAGCTGTTTTTT. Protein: CASSPQQGANTGELFF.

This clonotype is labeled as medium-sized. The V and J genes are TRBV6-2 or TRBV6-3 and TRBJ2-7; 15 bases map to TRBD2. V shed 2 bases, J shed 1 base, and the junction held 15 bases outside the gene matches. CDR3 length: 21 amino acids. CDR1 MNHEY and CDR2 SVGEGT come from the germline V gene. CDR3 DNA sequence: TGTGCCAGCAGTTACAACCCCCGGACTAGCGGGGGGGTCCCATTATCCTACGAGCAGTACGTC. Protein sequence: CASSYNPRTSGGVPLSYEQYV.

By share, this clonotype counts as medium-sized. CDR3 amino acids: CASSYSLHGTSTDTQYF. CDR3 nucleotides: TGTGCCAGCAGTTACTCCCTACATGGAACTTCCACAGATACGCAGTATTTT. J is TRBJ2-3 and V is TRBV6-5; D uncertain. CDR3 length equals 17 residues. Per the germline V gene, CDR1 is MNHEY and CDR2 is SVGAGI. The V end was cut by 0 bases, the J end by 2 bases, with 15 bases between.